The clone carrying this T cell receptor beta chain was seen many times. Its antigen is currently unknown. This sample stems from a study of T cells in Graves' hyperthyroidism and ophthalmopathy. General study results and limits: By a 13 V-J model, ophthalmopathy was set apart from stable hyperthyroidism.

Amplification targeted TCR beta CDR3 regions from RNA transcripts. First-round RT-PCR targeting the TCR CDR3 was performed with the HTBI primer set. TCRdb processed the multiplex PCR reads anew with MiXCR; each CDR3 protein has one entry. Of roughly 600,000 distinct CDR3 sequences in the sample, around 15% were seen once. The sequenced sample consisted of blood. The clonotype was recovered from a woman aged 50 to 65 with Graves' ophthalmopathy.

The CDR3 sequence is CASRGFGYNEQFF. The CDR3 coding sequence is TGTGCCAGCAGGGGTTTTGGATACAATGAGCAGTTCTTC. This chain joins TRBV7-9 and TRBJ2-1, with D unclear. The germline V gene encodes CDR1 SEHNR and CDR2 FQNEAQ (reference sequence). CDR3 length equals 13 residues. Trimming pared 6 bases from V and 4 bases from J, leaving 10 bases between.